Sequencing of this TCR beta chain was carried out in a study of T-cell reconstitution after alpha-beta-depleted transplantation in children. Findings and limits, study-wide: From newly produced T cells came most of the T-cell counts and diversity one year after transplant. It was reported that alpha-beta T cells came from several hundred expanded graft clones (about two months after transplant). Surviving recipient T cells and thymic progenitors underlay high day-60 TCRbeta diversity in some patients.

This clonotype has only a few counts. Its antigen is still unknown. The V and J ends lost 7 bases and 2 bases respectively, with 12 bases between them. The CDR3 has 14 amino acids. For TCRbeta, the library was prepared with unique molecular identifiers. Each CDR3 protein is one row after TCRdb ran MiXCR on the PCR reads. The sample contains a few hundred thousand distinct CDR3 sequences, 10% to 15% of which appear only once. The chain combines TRBV12-3 or TRBV12-4 with TRBJ1-5; D uncertain. This sequence originates from a male patient between 5 and 17 years old who had a stem cell transplant for acute myeloid leukemia, so the T cells may come from the graft donor. The specimen was PBMCs, mostly from graft donor cells, collected 360 days after TCRalphabeta/CD19-depleted stem cell transplant. The CDR3 nucleotides read TGTGCCAGCAACCTTGCTGGCCGCAATCAGCCCCAGCATTTT. Encoded protein: CASNLAGRNQPQHF.